A selection of T cell receptor beta chains follows, all from one sample in a study of CD8 T cells in ankylosing spondylitis. TCRdb re-derived calls from the 5' RACE reads in MiXCR, one entry per CDR3 protein. The table records more than 300,000 distinct CDR3 sequences, 11% of them present only once. Sequenced input: blood, either unsorted or a sorted T cell fraction (not recorded which). The receptors come from a female donor with ankylosing spondylitis or in good health (not recorded which). Each CDR3 is given with its conserved first and last residue. The D gene is left open where the match is weak. Clone sizes are given selectively: once, few, many, or a class where the clone is expanded.

j_call cdr3_length v_call clone_size d_call cdr3_nt cdr3_aa
TRBJ2-7 16 TRBV21-1 few - TGTGCCAGCAGCAAAGTCCTAGCGGGAGGCTCCTACGAGCAGTACTTC CASSKVLAGGSYEQYF
TRBJ2-5 18 TRBV3-1 many TRBD2 TGTGCCAGCAGCCAAGTGAGCGGGGGGACCCGCGTTCAAGAGACCCAGTACTTC CASSQVSGGTRVQETQYF
TRBJ2-3 14 TRBV20-1 many TRBD2 TGCAGTGCCAGACTAGCGGGGTTCATGGATACGCAGTATTTT CSARLAGFMDTQYF
TRBJ1-2 15 TRBV24-1 few - TGTGCCACCAGTGATCACCGTGGGCGTGCCTATGGCTACACCTTC CATSDHRGRAYGYTF
TRBJ2-5 12 TRBV28 few - TGTGCCAGCAGGTCGGCAACAGAGACCCAGTACTTC CASRSATETQYF
TRBJ2-2 17 TRBV27 - TRBD2 TGTGCCAGCAGTTCCTCTAGCGGGAGGCGAGGCACCGGGGAGCTGTTTTTT CASSSSSGRRGTGELFF
TRBJ2-3 16 TRBV15 many - TGTGCCACCAGCAGTTGGACATCCCATTACACAGATACGCAGTATTTT CATSSWTSHYTDTQYF
TRBJ2-1 14 TRBV4-3 many TRBD2 TGCGCCAGCAGCCAAGACGCAGGGAGGGATGAGCAGTTCTTC CASSQDAGRDEQFF
TRBJ2-5 14 TRBV28 few - TGTGCCAGCAGTTCGGGGGTCCCCGGGGAGACCCAGTACTTC CASSSGVPGETQYF
TRBJ2-2 19 TRBV5-1 few TRBD2 TGCGCCAGCAGCTTGGCACCCCACGGACTAGCGGTGACCACCGGGGAGCTGTTTTTT CASSLAPHGLAVTTGELFF
TRBJ2-1 17 TRBV20-1 - TRBD2 TGCTGTGCTCCCGCGGGGCTAGCGGGCCCCTCCTACAATGAGCAGTTCTTC CCAPAGLAGPSYNEQFF
TRBJ2-6 17 TRBV2 - - TGTGCCAGCAGTGGGCCCCAACCGAGCTCTGGGGCCAACGTCCTGACTTTC CASSGPQPSSGANVLTF
TRBJ2-3 17 TRBV4-3 many - TGCGCCAGCAGCCAAGATTTTCCAGCGGCACAAACAGATACGCAGTATTTT CASSQDFPAAQTDTQYF
TRBJ2-5 16 TRBV15 - TRBD2 TGTGCCACCAGCAGAGAGAGACTAGCGGGAGGAGAGACCCAGTACTTC CATSRERLAGGETQYF
TRBJ2-2 14 TRBV18 - - TGTGCCAGCTCAGAGCGTCGGTCTGGCGGGGAGCTGTTTTTT CASSERRSGGELFF
TRBJ2-2 14 TRBV5-1 many - TGCGCCAGCAGCTCCGGCGGAGTCACCGGGGAGCTGTTTTTT CASSSGGVTGELFF
TRBJ1-6 15 TRBV6-1 - TRBD1 TGTGCCAGCAGCTCGGACAGGATTTATAATTCACCCCTCCACTTT CASSSDRIYNSPLHF
TRBJ2-5 16 TRBV20-1 many - TGCAGTGCTAGAGGGAGACATGACACTCGCCAAGAGACCCAGTACTTC CSARGRHDTRQETQYF
TRBJ2-1 16 TRBV27 - TRBD2 TGTGCCAGCAGTATAGGACTAGCCCCGCGGCGAGGTCGGCAGTTCTTC CASSIGLAPRRGRQFF
TRBJ1-4 14 TRBV21-1 few - TGTGCCAGCCGAAAGAAGCCCTTGTATGAAAAACTGTTTTTT CASRKKPLYEKLFF
TRBJ2-2 16 TRBV28 - - TGTGCCAGCAGCTCATCCGGGACCCCGGGGACCGGGGAGCTGTTTTTT CASSSSGTPGTGELFF
TRBJ1-2 13 TRBV30 - - TGTGCCTGGAGGCAGGGTAGACCCTATGGCTACACCTTC CAWRQGRPYGYTF
TRBJ1-1 15 TRBV7-2 few - TGTGCCAGCAGCCCCGCGGGCAGGGTGAACACTGAAGCTTTCTTT CASSPAGRVNTEAFF
TRBJ2-7 17 TRBV20-1 many TRBD1 TGCAGTGCTAGAGATCCGGGAGGACAGGGGTCTTCCTACGAGCAGTACTTC CSARDPGGQGSSYEQYF
TRBJ2-1 16 TRBV10-1 - - TGCGCCAGCAGTGACCCAGGGCAAAACTTATACAATGAGCAGTTCTTC CASSDPGQNLYNEQFF
TRBJ2-3 14 TRBV12-3/TRBV12-4 many - TGTGCCAGCATCCTGCGGGGACCCACAGATACGCAGTATTTT CASILRGPTDTQYF
TRBJ2-7 15 TRBV28 few - TGTGCCAGCAGTGGGGCGGCAGGGATCCCCTACGAGCAGTACTTC CASSGAAGIPYEQYF
TRBJ2-1 15 TRBV24-1 - TRBD2 TGTGCCACCAGTGATCCTGGACTAGCGGGTTTGGGGCAGTTCTTC CATSDPGLAGLGQFF
TRBJ2-7 15 TRBV24-1 - TRBD1 TGTGCCACCAGTGAGGGGGACAGGGGCTTCTACGAGCAGTACTTC CATSEGDRGFYEQYF
TRBJ2-2 14 TRBV29-1 many - TGCAGCGTTGGCCTCGGGGGGAACACCGGGGAGCTGTTTTTT CSVGLGGNTGELFF
TRBJ2-3 12 TRBV5-1 many - TGCGCCAGCAGATCGGACACAGATACGCAGTATTTT CASRSDTDTQYF
TRBJ2-7 13 TRBV5-1 many TRBD1 TGCGCCAGCCGGGACAGGGAATCCTACGAGCAGTACTTC CASRDRESYEQYF
TRBJ2-7 14 TRBV20-1 few - TGCAGTGCCCTAGGGGGGGCAGCGGACTACGAGCAGTACTTC CSALGGAADYEQYF
TRBJ1-1 13 TRBV7-8 many - TGTGCCAGCAGAAGGGGGGGGAACACTGAAGCTTTCTTT CASRRGGNTEAFF
TRBJ1-1 14 TRBV7-2 - - TGTGCCAGCGTTTCTCGGAAGGGGAGCGACAGGGCTTTCTTT CASVSRKGSDRAFF
TRBJ2-3 16 TRBV18 few - TGTGCCAGCTCACTACACAGCGTACTTAGCACAGATACGCAGTATTTT CASSLHSVLSTDTQYF
TRBJ2-7 16 TRBV20-1 many TRBD2 TGCAGTGCTAGAGACCGACTAGCGGGAGACATCTACGAGCAGTACTTC CSARDRLAGDIYEQYF
TRBJ2-3 19 TRBV6-5 many TRBD2 TGTGCCAGCCGTTTGGCCCGGGCTAGCGGGAGCCGGATGAAAGATACGCAGTATTTT CASRLARASGSRMKDTQYF
TRBJ1-5 13 TRBV12-3/TRBV12-4 many - TGTGCCAGCGGCATGGCTACTAATCAGCCCCAGCATTTT CASGMATNQPQHF
TRBJ2-1 16 TRBV5-1 many - TGCGCCAGCAGCAGCTCGGAGAGCAGCTCCTACAATGAGCAGTTCTTC CASSSSESSSYNEQFF
TRBJ2-3 15 TRBV20-1 - TRBD2 TGCAGTGCCGGTGAGCGGGGGGGCCGGAGAGATACGCAGTATTTT CSAGERGGRRDTQYF
TRBJ2-3 17 TRBV6-5 - TRBD2 TGTGCCAGCAGTTACTCGATTACGGGGGGGCGCGCGGATACGCAGTATTTT CASSYSITGGRADTQYF
TRBJ2-7 15 TRBV6-1 few - TGTGCCAGCACCGAGGCGGACTCCGAGTCCTACGAGCAGTACTTC CASTEADSESYEQYF
TRBJ1-1 13 TRBV19 - TRBD1 TGTGCCAGTAGGGACAGGGGTAGCACTGAAGCTTTCTTT CASRDRGSTEAFF
TRBJ2-7 13 TRBV3-1 - - TGTGCCAGCAGCCACGGGGTCCCTTACGAGCAGTACTTC CASSHGVPYEQYF
TRBJ2-2 14 TRBV28 - - TGTGCCAGCAGTTTACAAGGACAGACCGGGGAGCTGTTTTTT CASSLQGQTGELFF
TRBJ1-1 13 TRBV29-1 many - TGCAGCGTTGTACAAGGGAGGAACACTGAAGCTTTCTTT CSVVQGRNTEAFF
TRBJ2-5 14 TRBV20-1 - - TGCAGTGCTAGGGGGCAGGGTACCCTAGAGACCCAGTACTTC CSARGQGTLETQYF
TRBJ1-5 14 TRBV4-3 few - TGCGCCAGCAGCCGCGGGGCCGATAATCAGCCCCAGCATTTT CASSRGADNQPQHF
TRBJ2-2 19 TRBV3-1 few TRBD2 TGTGCCAGCAGCGACAACAGGCTAGCGGGAGGAGTGAACACCGGGGAGCTGTTTTTT CASSDNRLAGGVNTGELFF
TRBJ2-1 16 TRBV5-1 few TRBD2 TGCGCCAGCAGCTTGGTAGGCGGGGGGGGTCTAAATGAGCAGTTCTTC CASSLVGGGGLNEQFF
TRBJ2-1 16 TRBV9 - TRBD2 TGTGCCAGCAGCGTAAGCCTAGCGGCCTCGGGGGATGAGCAGTTCTTC CASSVSLAASGDEQFF
TRBJ1-5 17 TRBV20-1 few - TGCAGTGCTAGTTCCAGGGAGATGTTTGGGGGCAATCAGCCCCAGCATTTT CSASSREMFGGNQPQHF